This T cell receptor beta chain derives from a study of Ad26.COV2.S vaccination and SARS-CoV-2 variants. The CDR3 has 13 residues. CDR1 is MNHEY and CDR2 is SMNVEV in the germline V gene (reference sequence). The V gene lost 5 bases and the J gene lost 4 bases, with 12 bases spanning the gap. Assay used: immunoSEQ multiplex PCR; TCRdb lists only in-frame clones, some missing. Of about 480,000 clones listed, roughly 87% were seen once; the top ten hold roughly 13%. Study-wide findings and caveats: Those who received the vaccine showed greater spike-specific TCR breadth than those given placebo.

This clone came up once. What it recognizes is unknown. The treatment was: some 20 received Ad26.COV2.S at low or high dose, single or two shots; about 5 received placebo; per-sample allocation not given. Following the first vaccine or placebo injection, samples were taken on day 63. This sequence originates from a person between 18 and 65 years old who received the Ad26.COV2.S COVID-19 vaccine or a placebo. The chain joins TRBV27 to TRBJ2-7; unclear D gene. The source material was peripheral blood, sampled in a trial of Ad26.COV2.S vaccine versus placebo. As DNA, the CDR3 is TGTGCCAGCAGTGCCGAGTTCCTATACGAGCAGTACTTC. The encoded protein is CASSAEFLYEQYF.